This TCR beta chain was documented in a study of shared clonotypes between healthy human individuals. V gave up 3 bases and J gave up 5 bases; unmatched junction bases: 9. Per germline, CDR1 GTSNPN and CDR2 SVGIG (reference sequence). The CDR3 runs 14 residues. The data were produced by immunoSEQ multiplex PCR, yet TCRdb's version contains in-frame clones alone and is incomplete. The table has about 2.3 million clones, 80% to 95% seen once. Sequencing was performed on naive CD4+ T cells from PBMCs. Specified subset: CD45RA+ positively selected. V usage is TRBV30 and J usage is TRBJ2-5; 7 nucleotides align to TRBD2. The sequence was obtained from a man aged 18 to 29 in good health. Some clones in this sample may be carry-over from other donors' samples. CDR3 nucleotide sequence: TGTGCCTGGAGGGGGCCGGGGGGTTTGGAGACCCAGTACTTC. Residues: CAWRGPGGLETQYF.